The 11 T cell receptor beta chains presented below share a single source sample, sequenced in a study of blood T cell repertoires in COVID-19. Measured with immunoSEQ multiplex PCR; TCRdb has only the in-frame clones, and not every one. The sample lists about 150,000 clones, roughly nine tenths occurring once. Source material: peripheral blood. Receptors originate from a woman aged 55-70 years with active COVID-19.

The chain carries TRBV27 and TRBJ2-1, with 9 bases identical to TRBD1. The CDR3 covers 16 residues. V trimming: 5 bases; J trimming: 8 bases; junction bases outside the gene matches: 13. Germline values: CDR1 MNHEY, CDR2 SMNVEV (reference sequence). CDR3 in DNA: TGTGCCAGCAGTCCCCTCCGGGACAGGGTCGTTTATGAGCAGTTCTTC. This gives the protein CASSPLRDRVVYEQFF.

The chain joins TRBV7-9 to TRBJ2-1; tentative D call: TRBD2 (5 bases). V was shortened by 1 base and J by 7 bases, with 11 bases between the two germline ends. Per germline, CDR1 SEHNR and CDR2 FQNEAQ (reference sequence). This CDR3 spans 14 amino acids. DNA for the CDR3: TGTGCCAGCAGCTTAGGACCCCGGAGGAATGAGCAGTTCTTC. Translating it yields CASSLGPRRNEQFF.

This chain links TRBV30 with TRBJ1-2; 7 bases fit TRBD1. Trimming removed 3 bases from V and 5 bases from J; junction bases left unmatched: 3. The CDR3 covers 12 residues. CDR1 is GTSNPN, CDR2 SVGIG, per germline (reference sequence). CDR3 bases: TGTGCCTGGAGCCCCAGGGGGTATGGCTACACCTTC. It translates to CAWSPRGYGYTF.

This clone has a handful of counts. The gene calls are TRBV4-3 and TRBJ1-2; 9 nucleotides match TRBD1. CDR1 and CDR2 (germline): LGHNA, YSLEER. This CDR3 contains 15 residues. The V and J ends lost 0 bases and 10 bases, in that order; junction bases with no gene match: 9. CDR3 DNA: TGCGCCAGCAGCCAAGAATGGGTACAGGGGGCAGTCTACACCTTC. Amino acid sequence: CASSQEWVQGAVYTF.

The CDR3 region has the DNA TGTGCCAGCAGCTTAGCGGGTAACAGGGATGGCTACACCTTC. Translated: CASSLAGNRDGYTF. V gene TRBV7-9 combines with J gene TRBJ1-2; perhaps TRBD1 as D (6 bases). CDR3 length equals 14 residues. CDR1 and CDR2 from the germline V gene are SEHNR and FQNEAQ (reference sequence). V dropped 0 bases and J dropped 6 bases, with 11 bases sitting between them.

The chain couples TRBV20-1 to TRBJ1-1; D perhaps matches TRBD1 (6 bases). Trimming left V 3 bases short and J 6 bases short, with 11 bases between. CDR1 is DFQATT and CDR2 is SNEGSKA in the germline V gene (reference sequence). This CDR3 is 12 amino acids long. In nucleotides, the CDR3 is TGCAGTGCTAGTACAGGGCTGGCTGAAGCTTTCTTT. This sequence encodes CSASTGLAEAFF.

The chain couples TRBV6-5 to TRBJ2-3; D is perhaps TRBD2 (5 bases). V shed 6 bases and J shed 1 base, with 11 bases lying between them. The CDR3 loop spans 14 amino acids. In germline, CDR1 is MNHEY, CDR2 SVGAGI. The DNA of the CDR3 is TGTGCCAGCAGACTCAGCGGACGCACAGATACGCAGTATTTT. Its translation is CASRLSGRTDTQYF.

The chain couples TRBV7-3 to TRBJ2-5, with D maybe TRBD1 (5 bases). The CDR3 runs to 13 residues. Germline V CDR1 and CDR2: SGHTA, FQGTGA. The V end was cut by 2 bases, the J end by 5 bases, with 9 bases between. CDR3 sequence reads: CASSLGASETQYF. CDR3 DNA sequence: TGTGCCAGCAGCTTAGGGGCGTCGGAGACCCAGTACTTC.

This clone was found once. The genes are TRBV7-2 and TRBJ2-7, with 7 bases fitting TRBD2. The CDR3 runs 15 residues. Looked up from germline, CDR1 is SGHTA and CDR2 is FQGNSA. V dropped 4 bases and J dropped 1; count of bases not matched to a gene: 7. The CDR3 region is CASSSAGVGSYEQYF. In DNA form, the CDR3 reads TGTGCCAGCAGCTCCGCGGGAGTAGGATCCTACGAGCAGTACTTC.

This clone was picked up a small number of times. The V and J genes are TRBV5-1 and TRBJ2-2, with 7 bases matching TRBD1. The length of the CDR3 is 14 residues. Germline V gene lookup returns CDR1 SGHRS and CDR2 YFSETQ. The V segment lost 0 bases and the J segment 6 bases; nucleotides outside the gene matches: 2. The CDR3 bases are TGCGCCAGCAGCTTGGATACAGGGGCCGGGGAGCTGTTTTTT. It encodes CASSLDTGAGELFF. The full variable domain, with the rest looked up from reference TRBV5-1 and TRBJ2-2, is KAGVTQTPRYLIKTRGQQVTLSCSPISGHRSVSWYQQTPGQGLQFLFEYFSETQRNKGNFPGRFSGRQFSNSRSEMNVSTLELGDSALYLCASSLDTGAGELFFGEGSRLTVL.

This chain links TRBV7-2 with TRBJ2-4; D may be TRBD1 (6 bases). This CDR3 is built from 16 residues. Trimming shortened V by 4 bases and J by 0 bases, and 13 bases separated the two germline ends. CDR1 SGHTA and CDR2 FQGNSA come from the germline V gene. CDR3 amino acids: CASSSQGNLAKNIQYF. CDR3 coding DNA: TGTGCCAGCAGCTCCCAGGGGAATCTAGCCAAAAACATTCAGTACTTC.